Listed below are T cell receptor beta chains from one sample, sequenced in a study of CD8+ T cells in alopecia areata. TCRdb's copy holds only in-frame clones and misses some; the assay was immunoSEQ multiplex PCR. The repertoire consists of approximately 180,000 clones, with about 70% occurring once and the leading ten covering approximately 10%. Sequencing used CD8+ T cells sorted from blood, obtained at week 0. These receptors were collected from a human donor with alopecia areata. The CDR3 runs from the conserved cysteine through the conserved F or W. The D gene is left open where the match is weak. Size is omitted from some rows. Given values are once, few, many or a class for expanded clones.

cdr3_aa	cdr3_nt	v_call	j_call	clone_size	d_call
CSLAPSSSSTDTQYF	TGCAGCCTTGCCCCTAGCTCCTCTAGCACAGATACGCAGTATTTT	TRBV29-1	TRBJ2-3	few	-
CSALKQETQYF	TGCAGCGCCCTAAAACAAGAGACCCAGTACTTC	TRBV29-1	TRBJ2-5	-	-
CASSAGTEPYSNQPQHF	TGTGCCAGCAGCGCTGGGACAGAACCGTATAGCAATCAGCCCCAGCATTTT	TRBV5-6	TRBJ1-5	-	TRBD1
CASSEGALFTYEQYF	TGTGCCAGCAGTGAAGGGGCCCTATTCACCTACGAGCAGTACTTC	TRBV25-1	TRBJ2-7	-	-
CSGLLAGAFQYF	TGCAGCGGTCTACTAGCGGGGGCTTTCCAGTACTTC	TRBV29-1	TRBJ2-5	-	TRBD2
CASSSWGQGGFGPEAFF	TGTGCCAGCAGTTCCTGGGGACAGGGGGGTTTCGGCCCTGAAGCTTTCTTT	TRBV27	TRBJ1-1	few	TRBD1
CSVEGDEGVTDTQYF	TGCAGCGTTGAAGGCGACGAAGGGGTCACAGATACGCAGTATTTT	TRBV29-1	TRBJ2-3	few	-
CASSSVAGGTDTQYF	TGTGCCAGCAGCTCTGTAGCGGGGGGCACAGATACGCAGTATTTT	TRBV13	TRBJ2-3	-	TRBD2
CASSLSAKAGGQGVQYF	TGTGCCAGCAGCTTAAGTGCTAAAGCGGGGGGCCAGGGGGTGCAGTATTTT	TRBV11-2	TRBJ2-3	-	TRBD2
CASSEISNEQFF	TGTGCCAGCAGTGAAATTAGCAATGAGCAGTTCTTC	TRBV25-1	TRBJ2-1	-	-
CASSARATSGDYEQYF	TGTGCCAGCAGCGCGCGAGCGACTAGCGGGGACTACGAGCAGTACTTC	TRBV27	TRBJ2-7	few	TRBD2
CATSNIVLNTEAFF	TGTGCCACCAGCAATATCGTGTTGAACACTGAAGCTTTCTTT	TRBV15	TRBJ1-1	-	-
CASSLATEAFF	TGTGCCAGCAGCTTGGCAACTGAAGCTTTCTTT	TRBV5-6	TRBJ1-1	-	-
CSVYRTEATNEKLFF	TGCAGCGTTTACAGGACGGAGGCAACTAATGAAAAACTGTTTTTT	TRBV29-1	TRBJ1-4	-	-
CASSQGGLAGDTQYF	TGTGCCAGCAGCCAAGGAGGCCTAGCGGGAGATACGCAGTATTTT	TRBV4-2	TRBJ2-3	few	TRBD2
CASSPGQGMNSPLHF	TGTGCCAGTAGTCCGGGACAGGGTATGAATTCACCCCTCCACTTT	TRBV19	TRBJ1-6	-	TRBD1
CASSLGSGPDGYTF	TGTGCCAGCAGCTTGGGGTCGGGACCTGACGGGTACACCTTC	TRBV5-6	TRBJ1-2	-	-
CAISDHRVGKTQYF	TGTGCCATCAGTGACCACAGGGTCGGGAAGACCCAGTACTTC	TRBV10-3	TRBJ2-5	-	-
CASSGGASATQYF	TGTGCCAGCAGCGGGGGCGCCAGCGCGACCCAGTACTTC	TRBV13	TRBJ2-5	-	-
CASSQDRGTDTQYF	TGCGCCAGCAGCCAAGACAGGGGGACAGATACGCAGTATTTT	TRBV4-1	TRBJ2-3	few	TRBD1
CASSLVGGYADTQYF	TGCGCCAGCAGCTTGGTCGGGGGGTATGCAGATACGCAGTATTTT	TRBV5-1	TRBJ2-3	-	TRBD2
CASSTSAMNTEAFF	TGCGCCAGCAGCACCTCAGCAATGAACACTGAAGCTTTCTTT	TRBV5-1	TRBJ1-1	-	-
CASSFVTDKNIQYF	TGTGCCAGCAGCTTTGTAACTGATAAAAACATTCAGTACTTC	TRBV13	TRBJ2-4	-	-
CASSIGPVNQPQHF	TGTGCCAGTAGTATAGGACCGGTGAATCAGCCCCAGCATTTT	TRBV19	TRBJ1-5	-	-
CSVEGPSYEQYF	TGCAGCGTTGAAGGTCCCAGCTACGAGCAGTACTTC	TRBV29-1	TRBJ2-7	-	-
CASSQVRTGGRSDTQYF	TGTGCCAGCAGCCAAGTCCGGACAGGGGGGAGGTCAGATACGCAGTATTTT	TRBV14	TRBJ2-3	few	TRBD1
CASSTTSGKLFF	TGTGCCAGCAGTACGACTTCGGGGAAACTGTTTTTT	TRBV6-5	TRBJ1-4	few	-
CASSQMGYNEQFF	TGTGCCAGCTCACAGATGGGGTACAATGAGCAGTTCTTC	TRBV7-2	TRBJ2-1	-	-
CASSGQGFTIYF	TGTGCCAGCAGTGGACAGGGGTTCACCATATATTTT	TRBV25-1	TRBJ1-3	-	TRBD1
CASSQARGAEAFF	TGCGCCAGCAGCCAAGCCCGGGGGGCTGAAGCTTTCTTT	TRBV4-1	TRBJ1-1	-	-
CSVEVGDYAVGTDTQYF	TGCAGCGTTGAAGTGGGGGACTACGCCGTAGGCACAGATACGCAGTATTTT	TRBV29-1	TRBJ2-3	-	TRBD2
CASRQYGLNTEAFF	TGTGCCAGCAGGCAATACGGCCTGAACACTGAAGCTTTCTTT	TRBV27	TRBJ1-1	-	-
CASSWGGANEKLFF	TGTGCCAGCAGTTGGGGGGGTGCTAATGAAAAACTGTTTTTT	TRBV6-1	TRBJ1-4	few	-
CASSLLGGADEQFF	TGTGCCAGCAGCTTATTGGGTGGAGCCGATGAGCAGTTCTTC	TRBV7-2	TRBJ2-1	few	-
CAWEGQGGTEAFF	TGTGCCTGGGAAGGACAGGGCGGCACTGAAGCTTTCTTT	TRBV30	TRBJ1-1	-	TRBD1
CASSDGGTSTDTQYF	TGTGCCAGCAGTGATGGTGGGACTAGTACAGATACGCAGTATTTT	TRBV6-1	TRBJ2-3	-	TRBD2
CSVTTTSDYEQYF	TGCAGCGTCACGACTACTAGCGACTACGAGCAGTACTTC	TRBV29-1	TRBJ2-7	-	TRBD2
CASSQPGLPLTDTQYF	TGTGCCAGCAGCCAGCCCGGACTACCACTCACAGATACGCAGTATTTT	TRBV4-2	TRBJ2-3	once	-
CASSEGIYGYTF	TGTGCCAGCAGCGAAGGGATCTATGGCTACACCTTC	TRBV5-4	TRBJ1-2	-	-
CASSAGTSSETQYF	TGTGCCAGCAGTGCCGGGACTAGTAGCGAGACCCAGTACTTC	TRBV25-1	TRBJ2-5	-	TRBD2
CSVERDSPYEQYF	TGCAGCGTTGAAAGGGACAGTCCCTACGAGCAGTACTTC	TRBV29-1	TRBJ2-7	few	TRBD1
CAISDNYGYTF	TGTGCCATCAGTGATAACTATGGCTACACCTTC	TRBV10-3	TRBJ1-2	-	-
CSAGSGSLYEQYF	TGCAGCGCGGGCTCCGGGAGCCTCTACGAGCAGTACTTC	TRBV29-1	TRBJ2-7	few	-
CASSQAEFSEQFF	TGCGCCAGCAGCCAAGCTGAGTTTTCCGAGCAGTTCTTC	TRBV4-1	TRBJ2-1	-	-
CSVGRQNYGYTF	TGCAGCGTTGGGCGTCAGAACTATGGCTACACCTTC	TRBV29-1	TRBJ1-2	few	-
CASSHRCFSGANVLTF	TGCGCCAGCAGTCATCGCTGCTTCTCTGGGGCCAACGTCCTGACTTTC	TRBV23-1	TRBJ2-6	few	-